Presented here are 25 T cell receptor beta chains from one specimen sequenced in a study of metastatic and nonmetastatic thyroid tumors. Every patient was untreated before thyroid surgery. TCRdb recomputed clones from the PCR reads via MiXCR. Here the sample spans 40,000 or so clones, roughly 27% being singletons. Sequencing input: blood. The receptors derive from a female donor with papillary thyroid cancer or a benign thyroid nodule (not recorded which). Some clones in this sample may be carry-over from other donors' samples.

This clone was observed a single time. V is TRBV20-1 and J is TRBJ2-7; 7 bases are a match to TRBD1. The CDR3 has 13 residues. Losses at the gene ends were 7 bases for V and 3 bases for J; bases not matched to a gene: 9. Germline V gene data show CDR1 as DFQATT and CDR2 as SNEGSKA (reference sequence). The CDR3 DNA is TGCAGTGTTACGACAGGGAAAAGCTACGAGCAGTACTTC. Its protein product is CSVTTGKSYEQYF.

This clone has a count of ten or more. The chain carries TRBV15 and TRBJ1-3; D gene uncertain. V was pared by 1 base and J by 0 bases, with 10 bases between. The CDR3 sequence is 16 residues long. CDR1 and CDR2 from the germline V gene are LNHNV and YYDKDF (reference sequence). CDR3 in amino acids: CATSRGRGSSGNTIYF. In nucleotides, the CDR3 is TGTGCCACCAGCAGAGGACGAGGATCCTCTGGAAACACCATATATTTT.

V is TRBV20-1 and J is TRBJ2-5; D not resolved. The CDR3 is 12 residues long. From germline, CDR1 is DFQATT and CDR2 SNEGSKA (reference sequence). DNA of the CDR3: TGCAGCCACCAGGATAGACAAGAGACCCAGTACTTC. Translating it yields CSHQDRQETQYF.

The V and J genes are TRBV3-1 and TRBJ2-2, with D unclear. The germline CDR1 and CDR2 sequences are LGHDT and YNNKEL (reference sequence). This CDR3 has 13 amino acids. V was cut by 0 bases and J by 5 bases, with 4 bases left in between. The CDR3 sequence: CASSQELTGELFF. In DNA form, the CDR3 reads TGTGCCAGCAGCCAAGAATTAACCGGGGAGCTGTTTTTT.

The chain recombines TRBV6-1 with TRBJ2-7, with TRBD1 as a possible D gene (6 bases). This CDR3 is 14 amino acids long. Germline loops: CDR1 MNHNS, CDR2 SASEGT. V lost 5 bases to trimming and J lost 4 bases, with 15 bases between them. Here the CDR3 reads CASSRDGTRYEQYF. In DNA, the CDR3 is TGTGCCAGCAGTCGCGACGGGACACGGTACGAGCAGTACTTC.

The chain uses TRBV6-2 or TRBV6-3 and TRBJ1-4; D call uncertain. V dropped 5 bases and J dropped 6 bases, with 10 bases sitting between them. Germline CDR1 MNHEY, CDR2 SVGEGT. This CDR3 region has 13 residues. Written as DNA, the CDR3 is TGTGCCAGCAGTAGAGATCCGTATGAAAAACTGTTTTTT. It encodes CASSRDPYEKLFF.

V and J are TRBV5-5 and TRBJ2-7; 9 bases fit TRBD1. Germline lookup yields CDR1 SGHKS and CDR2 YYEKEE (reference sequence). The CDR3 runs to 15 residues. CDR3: CDNSLVGQGGREQYF. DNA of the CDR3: TGTGACAACAGCTTGGTGGGACAGGGAGGAAGGGAGCAGTACTTC.

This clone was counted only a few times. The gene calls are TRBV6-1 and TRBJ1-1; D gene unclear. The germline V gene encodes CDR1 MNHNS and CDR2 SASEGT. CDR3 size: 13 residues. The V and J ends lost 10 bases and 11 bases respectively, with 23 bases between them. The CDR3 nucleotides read TGTGCCAACGGTGAGGACGGACCCCTCGGGGCTTTCTTT. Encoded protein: CANGEDGPLGAFF.

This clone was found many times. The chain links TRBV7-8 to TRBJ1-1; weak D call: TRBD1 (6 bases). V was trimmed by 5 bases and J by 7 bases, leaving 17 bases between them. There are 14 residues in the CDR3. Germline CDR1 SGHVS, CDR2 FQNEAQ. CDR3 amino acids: CASSPLQGRGEAFF. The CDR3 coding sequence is TGTGCCAGCAGCCCGTTACAGGGCAGGGGTGAAGCTTTCTTT.

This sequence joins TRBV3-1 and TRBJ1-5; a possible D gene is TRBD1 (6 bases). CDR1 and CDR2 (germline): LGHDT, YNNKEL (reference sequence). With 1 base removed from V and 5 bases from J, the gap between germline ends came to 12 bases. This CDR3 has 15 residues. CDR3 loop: CASSQGSDRYQPQHF. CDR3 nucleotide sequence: TGTGCCAGCAGCCAAGGCTCGGACAGATATCAGCCCCAGCATTTT.

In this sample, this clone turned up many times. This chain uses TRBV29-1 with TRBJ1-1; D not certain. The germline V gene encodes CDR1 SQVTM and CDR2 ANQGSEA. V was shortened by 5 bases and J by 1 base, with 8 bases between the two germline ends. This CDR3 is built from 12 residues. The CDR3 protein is CSVTRSNTEAFF. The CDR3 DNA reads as TGCAGCGTTACCCGATCGAACACTGAAGCTTTCTTT.

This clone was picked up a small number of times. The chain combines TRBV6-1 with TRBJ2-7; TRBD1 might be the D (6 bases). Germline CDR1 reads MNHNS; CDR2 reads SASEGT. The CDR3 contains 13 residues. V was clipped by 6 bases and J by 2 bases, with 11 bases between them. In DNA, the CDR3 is TGTGCCAGCAGACAAGACAGGCCCTACGAGCAGTACTTC. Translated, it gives CASRQDRPYEQYF.

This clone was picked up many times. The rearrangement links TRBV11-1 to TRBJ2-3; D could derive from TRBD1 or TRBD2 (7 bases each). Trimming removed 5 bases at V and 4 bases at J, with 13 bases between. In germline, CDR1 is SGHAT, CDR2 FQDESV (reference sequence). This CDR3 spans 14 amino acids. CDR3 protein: CASSPGGVADTQYF. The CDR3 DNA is TGTGCCAGCAGCCCAGGGGGGGTTGCAGATACGCAGTATTTT.

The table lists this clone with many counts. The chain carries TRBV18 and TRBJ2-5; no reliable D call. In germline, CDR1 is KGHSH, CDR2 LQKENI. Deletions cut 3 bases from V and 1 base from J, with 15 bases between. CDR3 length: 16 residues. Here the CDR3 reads CASSPPWVTTQETQYF. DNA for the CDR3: TGTGCCAGCTCACCCCCATGGGTCACCACCCAAGAGACCCAGTACTTC.

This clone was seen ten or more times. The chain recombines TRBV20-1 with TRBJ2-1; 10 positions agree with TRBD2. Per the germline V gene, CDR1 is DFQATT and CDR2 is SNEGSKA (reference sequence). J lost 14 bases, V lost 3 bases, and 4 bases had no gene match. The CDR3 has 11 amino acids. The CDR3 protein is CSASVLAGEFF. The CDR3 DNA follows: TGCAGTGCTAGCGTCCTAGCGGGAGAGTTCTTC.

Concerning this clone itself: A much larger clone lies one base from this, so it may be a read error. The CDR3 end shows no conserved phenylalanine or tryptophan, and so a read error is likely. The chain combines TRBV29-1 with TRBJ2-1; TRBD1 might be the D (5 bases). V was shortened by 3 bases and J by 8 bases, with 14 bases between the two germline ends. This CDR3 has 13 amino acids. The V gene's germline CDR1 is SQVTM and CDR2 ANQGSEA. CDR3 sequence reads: CSVDGQGRDEQFS. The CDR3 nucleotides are TGCAGCGTTGATGGGCAGGGAAGGGATGAGCAGTTCTCC.

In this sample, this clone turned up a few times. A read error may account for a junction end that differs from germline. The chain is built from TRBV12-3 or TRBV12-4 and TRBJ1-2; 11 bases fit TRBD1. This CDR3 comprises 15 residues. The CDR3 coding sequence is TGTGCCAGCATTTTACCGGGACAGGGGGGAGATGTCTACACCTTC. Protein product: CASILPGQGGDVYTF.

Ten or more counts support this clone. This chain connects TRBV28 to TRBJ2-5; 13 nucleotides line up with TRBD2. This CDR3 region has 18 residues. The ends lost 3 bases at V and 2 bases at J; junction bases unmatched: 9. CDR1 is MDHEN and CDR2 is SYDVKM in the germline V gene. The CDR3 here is CASSFTSGRAGGQETQYF. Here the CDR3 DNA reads TGTGCCAGCAGTTTTACTAGCGGGAGGGCCGGGGGGCAAGAGACCCAGTACTTC.

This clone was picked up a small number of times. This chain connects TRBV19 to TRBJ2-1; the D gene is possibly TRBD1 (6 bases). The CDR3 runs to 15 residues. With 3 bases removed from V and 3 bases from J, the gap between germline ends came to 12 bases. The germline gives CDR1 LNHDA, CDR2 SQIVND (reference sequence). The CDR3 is CASSIRGGGYNEQFF. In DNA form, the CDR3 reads TGTGCCAGTAGTATCAGGGGTGGGGGCTACAATGAGCAGTTCTTC.

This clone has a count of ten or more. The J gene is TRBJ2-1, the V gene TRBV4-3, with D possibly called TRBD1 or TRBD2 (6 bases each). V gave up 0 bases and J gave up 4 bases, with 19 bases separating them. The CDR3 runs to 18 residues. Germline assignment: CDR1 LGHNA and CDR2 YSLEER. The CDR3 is CASSQDVGIRGLYNEQFF. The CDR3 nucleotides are TGCGCCAGCAGCCAAGACGTGGGGATCAGGGGACTGTACAATGAGCAGTTCTTC.

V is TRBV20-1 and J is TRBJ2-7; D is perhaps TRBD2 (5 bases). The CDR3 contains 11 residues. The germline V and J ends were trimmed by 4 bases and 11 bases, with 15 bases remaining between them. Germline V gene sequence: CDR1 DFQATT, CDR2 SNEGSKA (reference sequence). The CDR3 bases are TGCAGTGCTAAAGGACTGAATGGAGAGTACTTC. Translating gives CSAKGLNGEYF.

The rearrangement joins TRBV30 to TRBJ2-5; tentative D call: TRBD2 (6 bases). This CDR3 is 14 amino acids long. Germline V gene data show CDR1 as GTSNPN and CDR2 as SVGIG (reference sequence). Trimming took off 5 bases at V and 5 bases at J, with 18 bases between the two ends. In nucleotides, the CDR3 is TGTGCCTGGGCGAGGGACTTAGAGGAGGAGACCCAGTACTTC. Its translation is CAWARDLEEETQYF.

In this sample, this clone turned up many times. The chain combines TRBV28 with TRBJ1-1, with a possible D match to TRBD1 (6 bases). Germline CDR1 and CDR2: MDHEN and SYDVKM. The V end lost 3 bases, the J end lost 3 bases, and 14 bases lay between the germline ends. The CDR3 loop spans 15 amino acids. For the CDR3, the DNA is TGTGCCAGCAGTTTTTTTTTGAGGGGGGACACTGAAGCTTTCTTT. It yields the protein CASSFFLRGDTEAFF.

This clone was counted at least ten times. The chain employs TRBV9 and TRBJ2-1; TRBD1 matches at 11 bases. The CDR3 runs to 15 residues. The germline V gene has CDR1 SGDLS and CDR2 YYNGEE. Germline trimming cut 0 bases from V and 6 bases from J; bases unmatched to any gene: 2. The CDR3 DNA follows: TGTGCCAGCAGCGTAGAGGGACAGGGGGGCAATGAGCAGTTCTTC. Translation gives CASSVEGQGGNEQFF.

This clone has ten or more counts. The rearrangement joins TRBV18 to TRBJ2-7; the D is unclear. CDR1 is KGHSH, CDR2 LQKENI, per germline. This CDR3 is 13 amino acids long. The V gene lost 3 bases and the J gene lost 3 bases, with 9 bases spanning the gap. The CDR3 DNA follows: TGTGCCAGCTCACCTGGGTCCAACTACGAGCAGTACTTC. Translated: CASSPGSNYEQYF.